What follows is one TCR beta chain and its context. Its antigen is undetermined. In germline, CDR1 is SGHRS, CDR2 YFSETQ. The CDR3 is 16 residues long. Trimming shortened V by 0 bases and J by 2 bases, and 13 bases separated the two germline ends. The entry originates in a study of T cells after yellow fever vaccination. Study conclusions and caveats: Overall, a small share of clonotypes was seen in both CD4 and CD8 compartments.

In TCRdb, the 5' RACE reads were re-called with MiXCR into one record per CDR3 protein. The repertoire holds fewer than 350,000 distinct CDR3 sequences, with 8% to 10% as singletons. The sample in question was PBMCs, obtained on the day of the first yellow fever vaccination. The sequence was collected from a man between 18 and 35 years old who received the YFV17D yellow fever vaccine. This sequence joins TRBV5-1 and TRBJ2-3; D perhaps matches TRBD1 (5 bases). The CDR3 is CASSLAWGRVTDTQYF. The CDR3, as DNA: TGCGCCAGCAGCTTGGCCTGGGGCAGGGTCACAGATACGCAGTATTTT.